The T cell receptor (beta chain) under discussion was sequenced for a study of blood T cell repertoires in COVID-19. In the study overall: Samples came from the United States, Italy and Spain, spanning acute and convalescent COVID-19.

Original handling: Reference gene primer amplification gave estimated nucleated cell counts. Data came from immunoSEQ multiplex PCR; TCRdb stores just in-frame clones and leaves some out. V and J calls plus clone size are reproduced from that table; the DNA served to infer D and trimming. The profile shows 160,000 or so clones, approximately 84% of them singletons. Trimming left V 2 bases short and J 3 bases short, with 14 bases between. The germline V gene encodes CDR1 SGHTA and CDR2 FQGNSA. The CDR3 spans 15 residues. Patients at the Seattle site were enrolled during active infection and followed longitudinally.

V gene TRBV7-2 combines with J gene TRBJ2-7, with a weak D call TRBD2 (5 bases). Sequenced: peripheral blood. This sequence originates from a woman between 45 and 60 years old with COVID-19, enrolled during active disease. Here the CDR3 DNA reads TGTGCCAGCAGCTTAAAATCTGAGGGTCTCTACGAGCAGTACTTC. This translates into CASSLKSEGLYEQYF.